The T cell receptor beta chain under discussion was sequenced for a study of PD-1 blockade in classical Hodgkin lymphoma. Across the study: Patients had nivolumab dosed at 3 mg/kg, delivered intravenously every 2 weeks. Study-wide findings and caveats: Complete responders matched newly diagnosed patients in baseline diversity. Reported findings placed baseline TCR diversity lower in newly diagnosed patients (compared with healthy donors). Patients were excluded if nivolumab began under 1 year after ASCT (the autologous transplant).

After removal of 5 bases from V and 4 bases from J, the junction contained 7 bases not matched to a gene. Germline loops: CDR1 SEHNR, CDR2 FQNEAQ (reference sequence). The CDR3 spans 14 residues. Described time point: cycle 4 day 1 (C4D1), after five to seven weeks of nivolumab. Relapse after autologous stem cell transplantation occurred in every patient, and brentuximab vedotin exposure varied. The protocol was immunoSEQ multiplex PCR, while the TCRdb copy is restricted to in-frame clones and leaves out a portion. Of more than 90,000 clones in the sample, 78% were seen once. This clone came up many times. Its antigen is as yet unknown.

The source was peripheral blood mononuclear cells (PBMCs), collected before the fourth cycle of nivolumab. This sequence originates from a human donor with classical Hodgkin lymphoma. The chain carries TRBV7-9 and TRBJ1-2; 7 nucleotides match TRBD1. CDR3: CASSQGGLGYGYTF. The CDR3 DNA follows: TGTGCCAGCAGCCAAGGGGGCTTGGGCTATGGCTACACCTTC.